This passage covers 32 T cell receptor beta chains from one sample sequenced in a study of shared clonotypes between healthy human individuals. Generated by immunoSEQ multiplex PCR, the TCRdb table keeps only in-frame clones and is missing some. The repertoire has millions of clones, over 90% of them found once; the top ten carry about 0.41%. The sample was naive CD4+ T cells from PBMCs. Subset defined: CD45RA+ positively selected. The receptors here all came from a man aged 18 to 30 in good health. Some clones in this sample may be carry-over from other donors' samples.

This clone came up once. V gene TRBV25-1 combines with J gene TRBJ1-2; the match to TRBD1 covers 8 bases. V was pared by 4 bases and J by 7 bases, with 5 bases of the junction left unmatched. The CDR3 has 13 residues. The germline gives CDR1 MGHDK, CDR2 SYGVNS. CDR3: CASSGQGLGGYTF. The CDR3 region has the DNA TGTGCCAGCAGTGGACAGGGGCTCGGTGGCTACACCTTC.

The DNA for the CDR3 is TGTGCCAGCAGTTACAACAGGGAGTTAGGGGAGCTGTTTTTT. Its protein product is CASSYNRELGELFF. V gene TRBV6-5 combines with J gene TRBJ2-2; D might be TRBD1 (6 bases). Germline CDR1 MNHEY, CDR2 SVGAGI. CDR3 length: 14 residues. The V gene lost 2 bases and the J gene lost 8 bases, with 12 bases spanning the gap.

In its sample, this clone was seen a few times. The sample holds other DNA sequences that translate to the same CDR3. The chain carries TRBV6-6 and TRBJ1-1; D may be TRBD1 (6 bases). This CDR3 is 13 amino acids long. Trimming left V 4 bases short and J 3 bases short, with 9 bases between. Per germline, CDR1 MNHNY and CDR2 SVGAGI (reference sequence). The CDR3 region is CASSFDRHTEAFF. The CDR3 nucleotides read TGTGCCAGCAGTTTTGACAGGCACACTGAAGCTTTCTTT.

The chain recombines TRBV6-5 with TRBJ1-2, with 10 bases matching TRBD1. V lost 6 bases to trimming and J lost 3 bases; unmatched junction nucleotides: 7. The CDR3 has 15 amino acids. CDR1 and CDR2 (germline): MNHEY, SVGAGI. The CDR3 DNA follows: TGTGCCAGCAGCCCCGGGACAGGGGATCACTATGGCTACACCTTC. Encoded protein: CASSPGTGDHYGYTF.

V gene TRBV6-1 combines with J gene TRBJ1-3, with TRBD1 as a possible D gene (5 bases). V was shortened by 4 bases and J by 0 bases, with 10 bases between the two germline ends. The V gene's germline CDR1 is MNHNS and CDR2 SASEGT. CDR3 length equals 15 residues. This CDR3 reads CASSGQPGSGNTIYF. DNA of the CDR3: TGTGCCAGCAGTGGACAGCCCGGCTCTGGAAACACCATATATTTT.

V and J are TRBV2 and TRBJ2-7; 9 bases are a match to TRBD1. Germline V gene data show CDR1 as SNHLY and CDR2 as FYNNEI. This CDR3 has 13 amino acids. The junction had 7 bases not matched to a gene; V was cut back by 4 bases and J by 9 bases. The DNA for the CDR3 is TGTGCCAGCAGTGTCGACAGGGGGGTAGGGCAGTACTTC. It specifies CASSVDRGVGQYF.

The genes are TRBV9 and TRBJ1-1, with unresolved D. This CDR3 has 10 residues. Germline V CDR1 and CDR2: SGDLS, YYNGEE. The V end was cut by 8 bases, the J end by 1 base, with 3 bases between. CDR3 amino acids: CARANTEAFF. The CDR3 region has the DNA TGTGCCAGGGCGAACACTGAAGCTTTCTTT.

The sample holds one count of this clone. The chain is built from TRBV23-1 and TRBJ1-2; 11 bases fit TRBD1. TRBV23-1 is classed as an ORF, of uncertain function. With 3 bases clipped from V and 4 bases from J, the junction kept 1 base outside the gene matches. CDR3 size: 14 residues. CDR3 bases: TGCGCCAGCAGTCAGGACAGGGGGCCCTATGGCTACACCTTC. The encoded protein is CASSQDRGPYGYTF.

This chain uses TRBV2 with TRBJ2-1, with D perhaps matching TRBD2 (6 bases). Germline V gene sequence: CDR1 SNHLY, CDR2 FYNNEI. V gave up 7 bases and J gave up 6 bases, with 10 bases separating them. This CDR3 is built from 12 residues. The CDR3 reads CASTRLVNEQFF. DNA of the CDR3: TGTGCCAGCACACGACTAGTCAATGAGCAGTTCTTC. Full variable domain (missing parts from reference TRBV2 and TRBJ2-1): EPEVTQTPSHQVTQMGQEVILRCVPISNHLYFYWYRQILGQKVEFLVSFYNNEISEKSEIFDDQFSVERPDGSNFTLKIRSTKLEDSAMYFCASTRLVNEQFFGPGTRLTVL.

The rearrangement links TRBV2 to TRBJ2-1; weak D call: TRBD2 (6 bases). The germline CDR1 and CDR2 sequences are SNHLY and FYNNEI. With 2 bases removed from V and 10 bases from J, the gap between germline ends came to 12 bases. The CDR3 is 13 residues long. The CDR3 sequence is CASSESLATEQFF. The DNA for the CDR3 is TGTGCCAGCAGTGAAAGCCTAGCGACCGAGCAGTTCTTC.

The chain couples TRBV18 to TRBJ1-4; D perhaps matches TRBD1 (5 bases). Per the germline V gene, CDR1 is KGHSH and CDR2 is LQKENI. The CDR3 runs to 15 residues. Between the trimmed V and J ends, which lost 5 bases and 7 bases, there was a span of 17 bases. The CDR3 sequence is CASSFSGHSTEKLFF. CDR3 bases: TGTGCCAGCTCATTCTCAGGGCACTCCACTGAAAAACTGTTTTTT.

CDR3 protein: CASSLAATFYNEQFF. DNA of the CDR3: TGTGCCAGCAGCTTGGCCGCGACCTTCTACAATGAGCAGTTCTTC. V and J are TRBV5-4 and TRBJ2-1; D ambiguous. CDR1 and CDR2 from the germline V gene are SGHNT and YYREEE (reference sequence). CDR3 length equals 15 residues. V was cut by 0 bases and J by 3 bases, with 10 bases left in between.

V gene TRBV7-8 combines with J gene TRBJ2-5, with TRBD2 matching over 9 bases. V lost 4 bases, J lost 5 bases, and 11 bases stayed unmatched. This CDR3 has 16 residues. Looked up from germline, CDR1 is SGHVS and CDR2 is FQNEAQ. CDR3 sequence reads: CASSSRGAREGETQYF. The CDR3 DNA reads TGTGCCAGCAGCTCCCGTGGGGCGCGGGAGGGCGAGACCCAGTACTTC.

J is TRBJ1-5 and V is TRBV10-3; 8 bases line up with TRBD1. The CDR3 sequence is 15 residues long. V dropped 5 bases and J dropped 3; count of bases not matched to a gene: 6. Per germline, CDR1 ENHRY and CDR2 SYGVKD. CDR3 region: CAISTGGINNQPQHF. The CDR3, as DNA: TGTGCCATCAGTACAGGGGGTATAAACAATCAGCCCCAGCATTTT.

The genes are TRBV27 and TRBJ2-5, with 8 bases identical to TRBD1. From germline, CDR1 is MNHEY and CDR2 SMNVEV (reference sequence). This CDR3 has 18 residues. Trimming took 10 bases from V and 4 from J; bases not matched to a gene: 23. CDR3: CATRLSARQGRMRETQYF. CDR3 bases: TGTGCCACCAGACTTTCTGCTCGACAGGGGCGGATGAGAGAGACCCAGTACTTC.

The V call is TRBV28, the J call TRBJ1-1; D not resolved. The CDR3 covers 13 residues. Germline V CDR1 and CDR2: MDHEN, SYDVKM. Trimming stripped 6 bases from V and 10 bases from J, with 18 bases between. Here the CDR3 reads CASSTVGRPGAFF. CDR3 nucleotides: TGTGCCAGCAGCACCGTCGGCAGACCCGGAGCTTTCTTT. The variable domain in full, with the rest retrieved from reference TRBV28 and TRBJ1-1, is DVKVTQSSRYLVKRTGEKVFLECVQDMDHENMFWYRQDPGLGLRLIYFSYDVKMKEKGDIPEGYSVSREKKERFSLILESASTNQTSMYLCASSTVGRPGAFFGQGTRLTVV.

In this sample, this clone turned up once. The genes are TRBV5-6 and TRBJ2-1; a weak D match, TRBD2 (6 bases). This CDR3 has 16 amino acids. The germline gives CDR1 SGHDT, CDR2 YYEEEE. V was shortened by 3 bases and J by 7 bases, with 20 bases between the two germline ends. The CDR3 region is CASSYRRMAGRNEQFF. CDR3 sequence (DNA): TGTGCCAGCAGCTACAGAAGAATGGCAGGGAGGAATGAGCAGTTCTTC. Looking up the rest from reference TRBV5-6 and TRBJ2-1 gives the full variable domain: DAGVTQSPTHLIKTRGQQVTLRCSPKSGHDTVSWYQQALGQGPQFIFQYYEEEERQRGNFPDRFSGHQFPNYSSELNVNALLLGDSALYLCASSYRRMAGRNEQFFGPGTRLTVL.

The chain recombines TRBV7-8 with TRBJ1-4, with D possibly being TRBD1 (6 bases). CDR3 length: 17 amino acids. Trimming removed 1 base at V and 7 bases at J, with 19 bases between. Looked up from germline, CDR1 is SGHVS and CDR2 is FQNEAQ. The CDR3 DNA is TGTGCCAGCAGCTTAGTCATGAGGGGGACGATAGGTGAAAAACTGTTTTTT. It specifies CASSLVMRGTIGEKLFF.

V usage is TRBV28 and J usage is TRBJ2-7; no reliable D call. CDR1 is MDHEN, CDR2 SYDVKM, per germline. Trimming left V 5 bases short and J 0 bases short, with 14 bases between. The CDR3 is 15 amino acids. CDR3 sequence: CASSPASTVSYEQYF. The DNA of the CDR3 is TGTGCCAGCAGTCCCGCCAGCACAGTCTCCTACGAGCAGTACTTC.

The rearrangement joins TRBV5-4 to TRBJ2-1; possible D gene TRBD2, 5 bases. Trimming cost V 0 bases and J 8 bases, with 15 bases left between them. The CDR3 is 15 amino acids. Per germline, CDR1 SGHNT and CDR2 YYREEE (reference sequence). CDR3 region: CASSLGAGSRDEQFF. CDR3 in DNA: TGTGCCAGCAGCTTGGGAGCTGGGAGTCGGGATGAGCAGTTCTTC. Drawing the rest from reference TRBV5-4 and TRBJ2-1, the complete variable domain is ETGVTQSPTHLIKTRGQQVTLRCSSQSGHNTVSWYQQALGQGPQFIFQYYREEENGRGNFPPRFSGLQFPNYSSELNVNALELDDSALYLCASSLGAGSRDEQFFGPGTRLTVL.

V gene TRBV7-2 combines with J gene TRBJ2-2, with D unresolved. This CDR3 comprises 15 residues. The germline CDR1 and CDR2 sequences are SGHTA and FQGNSA. Trimming stripped 7 bases from V and 2 bases from J, with 14 bases between. In nucleotides, the CDR3 is TGTGCCAGCAACTCGGGTCCTCGTAACACCGGGGAGCTGTTTTTT. Its translation: CASNSGPRNTGELFF.

The J gene is TRBJ1-1, the V gene TRBV5-1; D gene uncertain. V lost 6 bases and J lost 1, with 16 bases in between. The CDR3 is made up of 15 amino acids. Germline V gives CDR1 SGHRS, CDR2 YFSETQ. CDR3 protein: CASKRRTPGNTEAFF. CDR3 nucleotide sequence: TGCGCCAGCAAGCGTCGGACGCCTGGGAACACTGAAGCTTTCTTT.

The V and J genes are TRBV11-2 and TRBJ2-2; tentatively, D is TRBD1 or TRBD2 (5 bases each). This CDR3 contains 18 residues. In germline, CDR1 is SGHAT, CDR2 FQNNGV. V was trimmed by 5 bases and J by 1 base, leaving 20 bases between them. The DNA of the CDR3 is TGTGCCAGCAGCCGAGCGTCATTGAGGGACGAGAACACCGGGGAGCTGTTTTTT. Amino acids: CASSRASLRDENTGELFF.

The chain joins TRBV11-2 to TRBJ2-3; 11 bases fit TRBD2. This CDR3 has 16 amino acids. Germline loops: CDR1 SGHAT, CDR2 FQNNGV. V trimming: 4 bases; J trimming: 0 bases; junction bases outside the gene matches: 3. CDR3 DNA: TGTGCCAGCAGCTCCCTAGCGGGAGGAAGCACAGATACGCAGTATTTT. Its protein is CASSSLAGGSTDTQYF.

This clone has only a few counts. The chain employs TRBV6-6 and TRBJ1-5, with 9 bases identical to TRBD1. This CDR3 comprises 16 residues. J was trimmed by 3 bases and V by 5 bases; bases with no gene match: 8. Germline-derived CDR1 and CDR2 are MNHNY and SVGAGI (reference sequence). The DNA for the CDR3 is TGTGCCAGCAGTCCCGGGACAGGGAGTTTCAATCAGCCCCAGCATTTT. Its translation: CASSPGTGSFNQPQHF.

This clone was recorded once. The chain carries TRBV6-6 and TRBJ1-1; no reliable D call. Germline lookup yields CDR1 MNHNY and CDR2 SVGAGI (reference sequence). The CDR3 is 15 residues long. V was clipped by 0 bases and J by 2 bases, with 10 bases between them. The CDR3 DNA sequence: TGTGCCAGCAGTTACTCGAGGCCCGAAAACACTGAAGCTTTCTTT. Protein product: CASSYSRPENTEAFF.

The rearrangement links TRBV28 to TRBJ1-2, with 9 positions matching TRBD1. The CDR3 sequence is 18 residues long. Germline lookup yields CDR1 MDHEN and CDR2 SYDVKM. Germline trimming cut 6 bases from V and 1 base from J; bases unmatched to any gene: 15. CDR3 coding DNA: TGTGCCAGCAGCCACCATATGGGGACAGGGAATTTTAACTATGGCTACACCTTC. Translated: CASSHHMGTGNFNYGYTF.

J is TRBJ1-5 and V is TRBV7-9; the D is unclear. The CDR3 totals 19 residues. The V and J ends lost 1 base and 0 bases respectively, with 19 bases between them. Germline V gives CDR1 SEHNR, CDR2 FQNEAQ (reference sequence). The CDR3 sequence: CASSLGRPGRSDSNQPQHF. The CDR3 DNA reads as TGTGCCAGCAGCTTAGGTCGCCCGGGCAGAAGTGATAGCAATCAGCCCCAGCATTTT.

The table lists this clone with a count of one. This chain joins TRBV6-5 and TRBJ1-5; D is ambiguous. The CDR3 is made up of 14 amino acids. Germline values: CDR1 MNHEY, CDR2 SVGAGI. V lost 0 bases and J 11 bases, leaving 14 bases between the germline ends. The CDR3 coding sequence is TGTGCCAGCAGTTACTCGGGCCTGGGGTCGGCCCAGCATTTT. This translates into CASSYSGLGSAQHF.

The sample holds one count of this clone. The same CDR3 can be traced to other DNA sequences in this sample. The chain joins TRBV11-2 to TRBJ2-3; 11 bases agree with TRBD2. Germline trimming cut 6 bases from V and 2 bases from J; bases unmatched to any gene: 4. The CDR3 is made up of 15 amino acids. In germline, CDR1 is SGHAT, CDR2 FQNNGV. The CDR3 coding sequence is TGTGCCAGCAGTTCACTAGCGGGAGTCACAGATACGCAGTATTTT. This gives the protein CASSSLAGVTDTQYF.

This clone has only a few counts. The CDR3 region has the DNA TGTGCCGGTTTAGGTGGGGGCCTTAATGAAAAACTGTTTTTT. Translated: CAGLGGGLNEKLFF. This chain joins TRBV6-1 and TRBJ1-4, with D possibly TRBD1 on 6 matching bases. The CDR3 is made up of 14 amino acids. Trimming removed 11 bases at V and 4 bases at J, with 17 bases between. Germline lookup yields CDR1 MNHNS and CDR2 SASEGT.

The sample holds many counts of this clone. Different DNA sequences within this sample yield the same CDR3. The rearrangement uses TRBV5-1 and TRBJ1-1; D uncertain. Between the trimmed V and J ends, which lost 0 bases and 0 bases, there was a span of 3 bases. The germline CDR1 and CDR2 sequences are SGHRS and YFSETQ. The CDR3 spans 13 residues. In DNA, the CDR3 is TGCGCCAGCAGCTTGGGGGTGAACACTGAAGCTTTCTTT. Its translation is CASSLGVNTEAFF.